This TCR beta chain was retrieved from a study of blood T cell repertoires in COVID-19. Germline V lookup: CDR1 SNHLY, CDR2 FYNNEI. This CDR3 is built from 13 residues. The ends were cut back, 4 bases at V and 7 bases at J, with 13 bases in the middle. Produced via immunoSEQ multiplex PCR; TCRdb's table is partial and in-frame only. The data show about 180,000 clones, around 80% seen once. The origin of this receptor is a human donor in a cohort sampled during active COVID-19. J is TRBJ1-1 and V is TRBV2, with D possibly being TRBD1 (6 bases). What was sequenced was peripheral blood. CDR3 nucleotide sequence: TGTGCCAGCAGTGTGGCAGGGGTGGTTGAAGCTTTCTTT. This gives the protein CASSVAGVVEAFF.